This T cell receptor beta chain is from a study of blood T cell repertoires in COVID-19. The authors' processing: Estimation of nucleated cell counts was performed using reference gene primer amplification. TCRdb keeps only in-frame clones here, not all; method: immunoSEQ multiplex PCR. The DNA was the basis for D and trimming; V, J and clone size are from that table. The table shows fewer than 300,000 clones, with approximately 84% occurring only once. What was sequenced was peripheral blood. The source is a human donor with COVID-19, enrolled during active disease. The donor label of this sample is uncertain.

The CDR3: CASLQAGGGTEAFF. The DNA of the CDR3 is TGTGCCAGCCTCCAGGCGGGGGGAGGGACTGAAGCTTTCTTT. The rearrangement uses TRBV19 and TRBJ1-1; a weak D match, TRBD1 (5 bases). Germline-derived CDR1 and CDR2 are LNHDA and SQIVND (reference sequence). The V and J ends lost 9 bases and 5 bases respectively, with 19 bases between them. The CDR3 has 14 amino acids.